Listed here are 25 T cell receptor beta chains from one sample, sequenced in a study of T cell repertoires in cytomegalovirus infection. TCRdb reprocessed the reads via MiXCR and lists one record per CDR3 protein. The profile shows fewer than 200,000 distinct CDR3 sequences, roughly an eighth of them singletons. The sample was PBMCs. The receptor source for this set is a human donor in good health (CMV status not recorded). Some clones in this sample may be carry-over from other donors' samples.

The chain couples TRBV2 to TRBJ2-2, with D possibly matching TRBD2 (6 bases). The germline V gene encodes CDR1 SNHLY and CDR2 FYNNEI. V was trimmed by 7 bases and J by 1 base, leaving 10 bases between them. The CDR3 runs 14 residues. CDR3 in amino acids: CASTGLLNTGELFF. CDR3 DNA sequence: TGTGCCAGCACGGGACTCTTGAACACCGGGGAGCTGTTTTTT.

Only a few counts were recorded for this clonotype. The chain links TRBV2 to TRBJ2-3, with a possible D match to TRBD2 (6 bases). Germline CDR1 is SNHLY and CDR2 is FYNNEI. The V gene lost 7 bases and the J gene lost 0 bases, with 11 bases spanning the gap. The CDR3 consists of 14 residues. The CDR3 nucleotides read TGTGCCAGCACCGGGGGAGCAAGCACAGATACGCAGTATTTT. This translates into CASTGGASTDTQYF.

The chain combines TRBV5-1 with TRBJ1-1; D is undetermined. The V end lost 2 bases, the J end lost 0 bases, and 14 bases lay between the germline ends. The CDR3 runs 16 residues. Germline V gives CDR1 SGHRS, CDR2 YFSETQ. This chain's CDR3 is CASSFTQIGMNTEAFF. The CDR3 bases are TGCGCCAGCAGCTTTACCCAGATAGGGATGAACACTGAAGCTTTCTTT.

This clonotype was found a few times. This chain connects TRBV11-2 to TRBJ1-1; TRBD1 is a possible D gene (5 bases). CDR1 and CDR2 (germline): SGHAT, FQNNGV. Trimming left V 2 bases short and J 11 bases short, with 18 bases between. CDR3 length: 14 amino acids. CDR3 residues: CASSLNQGVPRAFF. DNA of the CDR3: TGTGCCAGCAGCTTAAATCAGGGTGTCCCCCGGGCTTTCTTT.

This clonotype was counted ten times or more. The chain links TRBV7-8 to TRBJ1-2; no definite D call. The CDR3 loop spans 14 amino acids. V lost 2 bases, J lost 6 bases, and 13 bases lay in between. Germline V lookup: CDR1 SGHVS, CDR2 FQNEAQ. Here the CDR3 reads CASSLNIQSDGYTF. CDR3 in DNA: TGTGCCAGCAGCTTAAACATTCAGTCGGATGGCTACACCTTC.

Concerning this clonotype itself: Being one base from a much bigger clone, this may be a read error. The CDR3 DNA reads TGTGCCAGCAGTCACGACAGTTATCAGCCCCAGCATTTT. Translating it yields CASSHDSYQPQHF. The chain carries TRBV12-3 or TRBV12-4 and TRBJ1-5; D possibly corresponds to TRBD1 (5 bases). CDR3 size: 13 residues. The V and J ends lost 5 bases and 5 bases respectively, with 10 bases between them.

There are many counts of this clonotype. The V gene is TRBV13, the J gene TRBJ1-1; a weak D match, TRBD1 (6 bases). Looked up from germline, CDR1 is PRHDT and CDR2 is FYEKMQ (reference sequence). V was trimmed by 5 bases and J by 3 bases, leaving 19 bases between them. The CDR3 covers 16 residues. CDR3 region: CASSRDKGIWDTEAFF. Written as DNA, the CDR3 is TGTGCCAGCAGCCGGGACAAGGGAATTTGGGACACTGAAGCTTTCTTT.

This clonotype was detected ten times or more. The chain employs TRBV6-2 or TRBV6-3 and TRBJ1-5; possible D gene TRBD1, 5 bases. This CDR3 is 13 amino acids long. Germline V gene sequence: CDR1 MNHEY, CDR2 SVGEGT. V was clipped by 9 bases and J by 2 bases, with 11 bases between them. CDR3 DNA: TGTGCCAGTAAGTCACAGGGCAATCAGCCCCAGCATTTT. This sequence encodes CASKSQGNQPQHF.

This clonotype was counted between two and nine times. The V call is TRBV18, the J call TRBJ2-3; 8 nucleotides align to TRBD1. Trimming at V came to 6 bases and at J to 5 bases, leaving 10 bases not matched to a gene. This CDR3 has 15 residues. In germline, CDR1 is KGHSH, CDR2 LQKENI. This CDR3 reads CASSRSDRVKDTQYF. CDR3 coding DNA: TGTGCCAGCTCCCGGTCGGACAGGGTGAAAGATACGCAGTATTTT.

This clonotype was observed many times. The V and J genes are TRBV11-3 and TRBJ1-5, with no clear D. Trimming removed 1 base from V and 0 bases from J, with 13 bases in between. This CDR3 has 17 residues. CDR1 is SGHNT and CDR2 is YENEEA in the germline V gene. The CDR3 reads CASSLAYRLDSNQPQHF. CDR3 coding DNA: TGTGCCAGCAGCTTAGCGTACCGACTAGATAGCAATCAGCCCCAGCATTTT.

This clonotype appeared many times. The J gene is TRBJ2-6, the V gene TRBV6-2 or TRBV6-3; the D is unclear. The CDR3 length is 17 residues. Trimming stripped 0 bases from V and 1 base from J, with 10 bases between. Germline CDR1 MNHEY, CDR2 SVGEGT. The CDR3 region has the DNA TGTGCCAGCAGTTACTCCCTTACAGAGTCTGGGGCCAACGTCCTGACTTTC. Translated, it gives CASSYSLTESGANVLTF.

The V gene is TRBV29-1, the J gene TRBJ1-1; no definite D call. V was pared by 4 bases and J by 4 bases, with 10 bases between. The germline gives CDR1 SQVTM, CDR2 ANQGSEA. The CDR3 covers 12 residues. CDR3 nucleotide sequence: TGCAGCGTTGCTAGACGAGGCACTGAAGCTTTCTTT. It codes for CSVARRGTEAFF.

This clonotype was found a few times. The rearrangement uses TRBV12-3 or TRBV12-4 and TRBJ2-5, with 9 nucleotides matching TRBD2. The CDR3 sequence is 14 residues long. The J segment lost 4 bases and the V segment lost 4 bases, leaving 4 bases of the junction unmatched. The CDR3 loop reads CASSSGGRGETQYF. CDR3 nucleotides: TGTGCCAGCAGTTCCGGCGGGAGGGGAGAGACCCAGTACTTC.

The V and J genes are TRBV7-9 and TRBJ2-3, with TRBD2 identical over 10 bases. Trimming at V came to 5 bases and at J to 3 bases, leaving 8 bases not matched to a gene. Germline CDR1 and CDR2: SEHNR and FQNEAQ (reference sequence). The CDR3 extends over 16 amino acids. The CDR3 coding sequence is TGTGCCAGCAGCCCGCCGAGGGGACTAGCGACAGATACGCAGTATTTT. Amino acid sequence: CASSPPRGLATDTQYF.

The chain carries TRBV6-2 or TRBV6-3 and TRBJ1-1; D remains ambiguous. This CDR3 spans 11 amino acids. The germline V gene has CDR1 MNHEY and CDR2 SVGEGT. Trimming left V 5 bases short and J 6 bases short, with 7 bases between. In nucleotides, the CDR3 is TGTGCCAGCAGTGACCCCGCTGAAGCTTTCTTT. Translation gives CASSDPAEAFF.

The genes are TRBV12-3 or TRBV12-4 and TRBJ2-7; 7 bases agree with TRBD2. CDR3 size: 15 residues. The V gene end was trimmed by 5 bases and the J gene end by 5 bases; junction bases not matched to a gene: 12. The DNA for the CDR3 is TGTGCCAGCAGTAACGGACTAGTGGGATCTGACGAGCAGTACTTC. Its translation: CASSNGLVGSDEQYF.

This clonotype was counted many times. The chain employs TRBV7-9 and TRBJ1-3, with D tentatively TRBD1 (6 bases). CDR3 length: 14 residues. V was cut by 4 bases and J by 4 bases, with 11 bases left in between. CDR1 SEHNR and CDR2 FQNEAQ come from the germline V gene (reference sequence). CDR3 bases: TGTGCCAGCAGCTCCAGGGGTTTCGGAAACACCATATATTTT. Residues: CASSSRGFGNTIYF.

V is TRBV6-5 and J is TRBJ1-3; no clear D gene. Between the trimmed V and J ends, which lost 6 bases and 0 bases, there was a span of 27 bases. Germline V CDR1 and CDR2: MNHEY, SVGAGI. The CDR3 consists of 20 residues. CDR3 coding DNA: TGTGCCAGCAGACTAGGGTCCGTAAAAAGAATGGCGAGCTCTGGAAACACCATATATTTT. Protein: CASRLGSVKRMASSGNTIYF.

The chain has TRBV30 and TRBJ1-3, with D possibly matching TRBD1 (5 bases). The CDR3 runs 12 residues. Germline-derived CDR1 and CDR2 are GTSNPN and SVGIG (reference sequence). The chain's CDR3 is CAYPGFGNTIYF. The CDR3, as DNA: TGTGCGTACCCAGGGTTTGGAAACACCATATATTTT.

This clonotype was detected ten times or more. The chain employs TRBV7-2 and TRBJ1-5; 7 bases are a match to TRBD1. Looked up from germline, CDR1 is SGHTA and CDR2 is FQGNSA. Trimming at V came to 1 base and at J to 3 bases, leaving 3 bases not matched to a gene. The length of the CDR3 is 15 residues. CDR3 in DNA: TGTGCCAGCAGCTTAGGGGACAGCGACAATCAGCCCCAGCATTTT. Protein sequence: CASSLGDSDNQPQHF. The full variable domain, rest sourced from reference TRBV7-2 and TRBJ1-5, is GAGVSQSPSNKVTEKGKDVELRCDPISGHTALYWYRQSLGQGLEFLIYFQGNSAPDKSGLPSDRFSAERTGGSVSTLTIQRTQQEDSAVYLCASSLGDSDNQPQHFGDGTRLSIL.

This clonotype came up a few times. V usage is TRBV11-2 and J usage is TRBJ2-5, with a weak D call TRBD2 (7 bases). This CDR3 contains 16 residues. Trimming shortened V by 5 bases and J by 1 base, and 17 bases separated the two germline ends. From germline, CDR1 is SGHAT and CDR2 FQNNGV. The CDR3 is CASSRPGGRRQETQYF. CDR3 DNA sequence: TGTGCCAGCAGCAGGCCGGGGGGCAGGCGCCAAGAGACCCAGTACTTC.

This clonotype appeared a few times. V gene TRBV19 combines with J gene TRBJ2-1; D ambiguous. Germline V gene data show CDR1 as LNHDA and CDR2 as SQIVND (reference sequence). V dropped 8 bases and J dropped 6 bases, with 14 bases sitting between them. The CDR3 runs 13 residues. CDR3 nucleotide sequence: TGTGCCAGTGCCCCTCTAGTGTCCAATGAGCAGTTCTTC. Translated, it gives CASAPLVSNEQFF.

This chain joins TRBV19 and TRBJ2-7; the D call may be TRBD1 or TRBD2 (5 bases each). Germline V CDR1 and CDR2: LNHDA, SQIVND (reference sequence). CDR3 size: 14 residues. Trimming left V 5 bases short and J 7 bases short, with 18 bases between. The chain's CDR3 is CASSGRGEKGEQYF. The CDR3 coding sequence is TGTGCCAGTAGTGGTCGAGGGGAAAAAGGAGAGCAGTACTTC.

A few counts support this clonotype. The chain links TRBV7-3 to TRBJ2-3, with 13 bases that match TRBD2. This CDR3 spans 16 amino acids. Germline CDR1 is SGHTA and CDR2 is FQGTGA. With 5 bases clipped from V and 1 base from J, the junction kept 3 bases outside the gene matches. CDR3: CASSPGLAGGTDTQYF. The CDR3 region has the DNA TGTGCCAGCAGCCCCGGACTAGCGGGGGGCACAGATACGCAGTATTTT.

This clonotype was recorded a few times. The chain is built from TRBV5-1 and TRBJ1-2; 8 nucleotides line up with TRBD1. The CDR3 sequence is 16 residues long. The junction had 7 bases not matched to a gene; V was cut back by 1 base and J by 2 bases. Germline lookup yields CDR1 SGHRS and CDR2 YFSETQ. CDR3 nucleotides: TGCGCCAGCAGCTTGAATACGGGACAGGAGAACTATGGCTACACCTTC. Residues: CASSLNTGQENYGYTF.